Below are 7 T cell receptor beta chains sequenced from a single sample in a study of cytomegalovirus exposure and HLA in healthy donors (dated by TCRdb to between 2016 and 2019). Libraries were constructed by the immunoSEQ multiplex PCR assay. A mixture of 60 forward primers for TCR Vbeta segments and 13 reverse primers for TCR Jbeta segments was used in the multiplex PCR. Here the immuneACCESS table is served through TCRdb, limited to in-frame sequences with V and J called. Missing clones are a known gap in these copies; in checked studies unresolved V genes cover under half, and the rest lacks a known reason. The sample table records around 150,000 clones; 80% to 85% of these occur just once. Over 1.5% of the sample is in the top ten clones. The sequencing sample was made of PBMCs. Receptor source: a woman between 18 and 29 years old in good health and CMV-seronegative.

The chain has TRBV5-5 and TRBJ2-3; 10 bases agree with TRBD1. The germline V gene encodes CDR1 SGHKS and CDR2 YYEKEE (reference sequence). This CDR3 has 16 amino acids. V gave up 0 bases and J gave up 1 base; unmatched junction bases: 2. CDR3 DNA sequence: TGTGCCAGCAGCTTGGGGACAGGGGGTCGCACAGATACGCAGTATTTT. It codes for CASSLGTGGRTDTQYF.

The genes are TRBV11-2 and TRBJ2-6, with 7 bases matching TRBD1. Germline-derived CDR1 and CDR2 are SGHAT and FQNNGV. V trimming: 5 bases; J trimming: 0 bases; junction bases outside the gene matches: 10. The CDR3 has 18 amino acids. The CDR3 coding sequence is TGTGCCAGCAGCGTTAGGACAGGCATCGACTCTGGGGCCAACGTCCTGACTTTC. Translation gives CASSVRTGIDSGANVLTF.

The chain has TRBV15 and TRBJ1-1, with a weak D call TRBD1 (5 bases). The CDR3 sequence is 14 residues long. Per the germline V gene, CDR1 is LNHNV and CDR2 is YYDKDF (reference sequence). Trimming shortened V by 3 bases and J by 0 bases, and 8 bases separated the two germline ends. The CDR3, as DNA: TGTGCCACCAGCAGGGACAAAATGAACACTGAAGCTTTCTTT. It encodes CATSRDKMNTEAFF.

The CDR3, as DNA: TGTGCCAGCAGCCTGACAGGGTTCGCTGAAGCTTTCTTT. It yields the protein CASSLTGFAEAFF. V gene TRBV7-2 combines with J gene TRBJ1-1; the match to TRBD1 covers 7 bases. Germline loops: CDR1 SGHTA, CDR2 FQGNSA. The V and J ends lost 5 bases and 6 bases, in that order; junction bases with no gene match: 6. This CDR3 is 13 amino acids long.

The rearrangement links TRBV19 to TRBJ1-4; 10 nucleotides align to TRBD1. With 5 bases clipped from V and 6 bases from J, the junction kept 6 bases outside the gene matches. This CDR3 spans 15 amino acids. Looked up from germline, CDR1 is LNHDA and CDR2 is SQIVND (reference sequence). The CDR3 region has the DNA TGTGCCAGTAGTGGTCCGGGACAGGGGTATGAAAAACTGTTTTTT. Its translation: CASSGPGQGYEKLFF.

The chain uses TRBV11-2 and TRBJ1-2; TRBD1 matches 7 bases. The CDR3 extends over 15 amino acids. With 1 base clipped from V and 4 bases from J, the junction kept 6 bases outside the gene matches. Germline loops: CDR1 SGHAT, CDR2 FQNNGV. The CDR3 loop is CASSLGTGRGYGYTF. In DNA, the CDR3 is TGTGCCAGCAGCTTAGGGACAGGTCGGGGCTATGGCTACACCTTC.

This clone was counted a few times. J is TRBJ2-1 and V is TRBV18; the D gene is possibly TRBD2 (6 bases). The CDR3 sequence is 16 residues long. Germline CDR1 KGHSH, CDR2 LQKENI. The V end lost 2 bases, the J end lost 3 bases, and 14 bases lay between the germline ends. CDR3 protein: CASSPAGSNGYNEQFF. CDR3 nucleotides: TGTGCCAGCTCACCAGCGGGGAGTAATGGCTACAATGAGCAGTTCTTC.